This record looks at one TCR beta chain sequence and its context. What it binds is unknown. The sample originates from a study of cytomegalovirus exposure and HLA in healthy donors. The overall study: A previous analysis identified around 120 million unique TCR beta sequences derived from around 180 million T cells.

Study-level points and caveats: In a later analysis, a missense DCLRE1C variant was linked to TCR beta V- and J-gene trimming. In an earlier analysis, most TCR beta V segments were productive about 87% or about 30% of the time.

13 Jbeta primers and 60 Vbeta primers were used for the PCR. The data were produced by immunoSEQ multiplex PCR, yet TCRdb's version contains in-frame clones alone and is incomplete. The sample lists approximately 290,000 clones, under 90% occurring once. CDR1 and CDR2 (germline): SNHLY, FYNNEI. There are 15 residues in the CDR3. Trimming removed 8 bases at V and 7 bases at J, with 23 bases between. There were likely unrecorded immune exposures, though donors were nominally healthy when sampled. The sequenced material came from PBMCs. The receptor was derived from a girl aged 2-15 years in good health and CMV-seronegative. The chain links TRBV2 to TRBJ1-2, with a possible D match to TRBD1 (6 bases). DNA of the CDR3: TGTGCCAGCCCTCCGGGCCTTTACAGGGCGGCTGGCTACACCTTC. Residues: CASPPGLYRAAGYTF.